The 18 T cell receptor beta chains below were found in one sample sequenced in a study of regulatory T cells in long-lasting Graves disease. Combining iRepertoire HTBI primers with Arm-PCR of CDR3 regions, the authors built TCR beta libraries. From the multiplex PCR reads, TCRdb called clonotypes with MiXCR, one entry per CDR3 protein. The table has 530,000 or so distinct CDR3 sequences, about 15% seen once. Time point noted: newly diagnosed GD, antithyroid drugs for less than 3 months. Isolated PBMC RNA provided the starting material for the TCR library. The sample was also reused in another study, on T cells in Graves' hyperthyroidism and ophthalmopathy.

Sequences were derived from peripheral blood mononuclear cells (PBMCs), sampled at new diagnosis, from a patient treated with antithyroid drugs. Receptor source: a man aged 18 to 29 with Graves disease.

This clonotype was recorded a few times. The chain recombines TRBV13 with TRBJ2-3, with D perhaps matching TRBD1 (5 bases). Trimming removed 5 bases at V and 2 bases at J, with 14 bases between. Germline V gene lookup returns CDR1 PRHDT and CDR2 FYEKMQ (reference sequence). The CDR3 runs to 15 residues. This CDR3 is CASSNPRDTTDTQYF. CDR3 coding DNA: TGTGCCAGCAGCAACCCCAGGGATACCACAGATACGCAGTATTTT.

This clonotype appeared many times. The chain uses TRBV7-9 and TRBJ2-1; no clear D. The V gene lost 5 bases and the J gene lost 5 bases, with 16 bases spanning the gap. Germline CDR1 reads SEHNR; CDR2 reads FQNEAQ (reference sequence). The CDR3 covers 15 residues. The CDR3 DNA sequence: TGTGCCAGCAGCCCGAGCCGGGCCCTACACAATGAGCAGTTCTTC. Protein product: CASSPSRALHNEQFF.

This clonotype has a count of ten or more. The CDR3 sequence is CAWGPPDHQESSYEQYF. DNA of the CDR3: TGTGCCTGGGGGCCCCCGGACCACCAAGAAAGCTCCTACGAGCAGTACTTC. The chain employs TRBV30 and TRBJ2-7; D unclear. CDR3 length equals 17 residues. Trimming removed 5 bases at V and 0 bases at J, with 23 bases between. Germline CDR1 is GTSNPN and CDR2 is SVGIG (reference sequence).

There are many counts of this clonotype. The gene calls are TRBV7-9 and TRBJ2-3; no definite D call. Trimming pared 5 bases from V and 4 bases from J, leaving 19 bases between. The length of the CDR3 is 16 residues. Germline CDR1 SEHNR, CDR2 FQNEAQ (reference sequence). CDR3 in amino acids: CASSPRPRLVADTQYF. The DNA for the CDR3 is TGTGCCAGCAGCCCACGCCCGCGGTTGGTCGCAGATACGCAGTATTTT.

CDR3 nucleotide sequence: TGTGCCAGCAGGCCGCCGGGGGAGAGCACTGAAGCTTTCTTT. It translates to CASRPPGESTEAFF. The rearrangement uses TRBV2 and TRBJ1-1; a possible D gene is TRBD1 (5 bases). V was cut by 6 bases and J by 4 bases, with 15 bases left in between. Germline CDR1 and CDR2: SNHLY and FYNNEI. The CDR3 sequence is 14 residues long.

On this clonotype: A much larger clone lies a single base off, so this may be a read error. This rearrangement joins TRBV27 to TRBJ2-7; 8 bases align to TRBD2. Trimming removed 4 bases from V and 2 bases from J; junction bases left unmatched: 10. This CDR3 is 16 amino acids long. Germline V CDR1 and CDR2: MNHEY, SMNVEV (reference sequence). The CDR3 DNA follows: TGTGCCAGCAGTTCCCTAACGGGAGCGGGAGCCTACGAGCAGTACTTC. Translation gives CASSSLTGAGAYEQYF.

Concerning this clonotype: This sequence may be a read error, since a much larger clone differs from it by one base. The chain recombines TRBV20-1 with TRBJ2-2; no definite D call. The CDR3 has 13 residues. The germline gives CDR1 DFQATT, CDR2 SNEGSKA (reference sequence). The CDR3 DNA reads TGCAATGCCCAAACGGAGAACACCGGGGAGCTGTTTTTT. Protein sequence: CNAQTENTGELFF.

This clonotype was seen a few times. CDR3 coding DNA: TGTGCCAGCAGTTATTCTAGCGGGAGGCAAGAGACCCAGTACTTC. This encodes CASSYSSGRQETQYF. This chain joins TRBV11-2 and TRBJ2-5; 11 nucleotides agree with TRBD2. CDR1 SGHAT and CDR2 FQNNGV come from the germline V gene. This CDR3 is 15 amino acids long. Trimming at V came to 6 bases and at J to 2 bases, leaving 5 bases not matched to a gene.

This clonotype was found a few times. The V and J genes are TRBV10-2 and TRBJ2-7; weak D call: TRBD1 (6 bases). CDR3 length: 13 amino acids. The germline V gene has CDR1 WSHSY and CDR2 SAAADI. Deletions cut 7 bases from V and 2 bases from J, with 12 bases between. CDR3 in amino acids: CASTGTSAYEQYF. The CDR3 nucleotides read TGCGCCAGCACTGGGACATCAGCCTACGAGCAGTACTTC.

The chain carries TRBV30 and TRBJ1-4, with no clear D. The CDR3 consists of 14 residues. In germline, CDR1 is GTSNPN, CDR2 SVGIG (reference sequence). Deletions cut 0 bases from V and 2 bases from J, with 7 bases between. CDR3: CAWSVESTNEKLFF. CDR3 DNA: TGTGCCTGGAGTGTAGAAAGCACTAATGAAAAACTGTTTTTT.

There are a few counts of this clonotype. This sequence joins TRBV12-3 or TRBV12-4 and TRBJ1-5; unclear D gene. Trimming left V 2 bases short and J 6 bases short, with 8 bases between. The CDR3 is made up of 13 amino acids. CDR3 residues: CASSLFEVQPQHF. Here the CDR3 DNA reads TGTGCCAGCAGTTTATTTGAGGTTCAGCCCCAGCATTTT.

This clonotype was counted between two and nine times. The chain uses TRBV3-1 and TRBJ1-2; the D gene is possibly TRBD1 (6 bases). Germline V gene sequence: CDR1 LGHDT, CDR2 YNNKEL (reference sequence). This CDR3 region has 14 residues. Deletions cut 1 base from V and 5 bases from J, with 11 bases between. CDR3 DNA: TGTGCCAGCAGCCAAGGCAGGGGTTGGTATGGCTACACCTTC. Its protein product is CASSQGRGWYGYTF.

A single count supports this clonotype. V gene TRBV4-2 combines with J gene TRBJ1-3; no clear D gene. This CDR3 has 16 amino acids. The ends were cut back, 1 base at V and 2 bases at J, with 12 bases in the middle. CDR1 is LGHNA and CDR2 is YNFKEQ in the germline V gene. The CDR3 here is CASSQVALGTGNTIYF. As DNA, the CDR3 is TGTGCCAGCAGCCAAGTTGCGTTAGGGACTGGAAACACCATATATTTT.

This clonotype showed up just a few times. The chain combines TRBV19 with TRBJ1-1, with D possibly TRBD1 on 6 matching bases. The CDR3 contains 18 residues. The germline V and J ends were trimmed by 4 bases and 0 bases, with 21 bases remaining between them. Germline CDR1 and CDR2: LNHDA and SQIVND (reference sequence). The CDR3 is CASSTIPNRVTMNTEAFF. The CDR3 nucleotides are TGTGCCAGTAGTACCATACCTAACAGGGTTACTATGAACACTGAAGCTTTCTTT.

This clonotype was counted ten times or more. This CDR3 is CSAKPVAGRSYNEQFF. DNA of the CDR3: TGCAGTGCTAAACCCGTAGCGGGAAGGTCGTACAATGAGCAGTTCTTC. The chain has TRBV20-1 and TRBJ2-1; 8 nucleotides agree with TRBD2. Per the germline V gene, CDR1 is DFQATT and CDR2 is SNEGSKA (reference sequence). The J segment lost 4 bases and the V segment lost 4 bases, leaving 12 bases of the junction unmatched. This CDR3 contains 16 residues.

This clonotype has ten or more counts. The V gene is TRBV20-1, the J gene TRBJ2-1; the match to TRBD2 covers 7 bases. The CDR3 runs to 15 residues. Germline V gives CDR1 DFQATT, CDR2 SNEGSKA (reference sequence). After removal of 1 base from V and 2 bases from J, the junction contained 5 bases not matched to a gene. CDR3 in amino acids: CSARGNSGPYNEQFF. CDR3 DNA sequence: TGCAGTGCTAGAGGTAATAGCGGGCCCTACAATGAGCAGTTCTTC.

This clonotype appeared many times. The CDR3 reads CASSLSRTGDQPQHF. CDR3 nucleotides: TGTGCCAGCAGTTTAAGTAGGACAGGGGATCAGCCCCAGCATTTT. The genes are TRBV12-3 or TRBV12-4 and TRBJ1-5, with 9 bases matching TRBD1. The V and J ends lost 2 bases and 5 bases, in that order; junction bases with no gene match: 4. This CDR3 spans 15 amino acids.

Ten or more counts support this clonotype. V is TRBV2 and J is TRBJ2-3, with D possibly matching TRBD2 (6 bases). CDR3 length: 13 amino acids. Germline values: CDR1 SNHLY, CDR2 FYNNEI. The V gene lost 3 bases and the J gene lost 6 bases, with 10 bases spanning the gap. This CDR3 is CASSDGGVDTQYF. DNA for the CDR3: TGTGCCAGCAGTGACGGGGGAGTGGATACGCAGTATTTT.